A single sample is the source of the 27 T cell receptor beta chains below, sequenced in a study of blood T cell repertoires in COVID-19. Sequencing used immunoSEQ multiplex PCR; TCRdb keeps in-frame clones, though not all of them. The table lists more than 150,000 clones, around 84% of them singletons. Sequencing used peripheral blood. The receptors derive from a woman in her forties or fifties with acute or convalescent COVID-19.

This chain's CDR3 is CASSLTGGTGELFF. CDR3 bases: TGTGCCAGCAGCTTAACAGGGGGCACCGGGGAGCTGTTTTTT. The V call is TRBV5-6, the J call TRBJ2-2, with 8 bases fitting TRBD1. This CDR3 region has 14 residues. The V segment lost 2 bases and the J segment 4 bases; nucleotides outside the gene matches: 1. Germline V gene sequence: CDR1 SGHDT, CDR2 YYEEEE. The variable domain in full, completed from reference TRBV5-6 and TRBJ2-2, reads DAGVTQSPTHLIKTRGQQVTLRCSPKSGHDTVSWYQQALGQGPQFIFQYYEEEERQRGNFPDRFSGHQFPNYSSELNVNALLLGDSALYLCASSLTGGTGELFFGEGSRLTVL.

This sequence joins TRBV19 and TRBJ2-7, with 8 bases matching TRBD2. The CDR3 extends over 14 amino acids. J lost 3 bases, V lost 6 bases, and 7 bases had no gene match. Per germline, CDR1 LNHDA and CDR2 SQIVND (reference sequence). The CDR3 reads CASSPGLEFYEQYF. DNA for the CDR3: TGTGCCAGTAGCCCGGGACTAGAGTTCTACGAGCAGTACTTC.

The chain joins TRBV5-6 to TRBJ2-5; 14 bases are shared with TRBD2. The V gene's germline CDR1 is SGHDT and CDR2 YYEEEE. The V and J ends lost 4 bases and 4 bases, in that order; junction bases with no gene match: 3. The CDR3 is 15 residues long. The CDR3, as DNA: TGTGCCAGCAGCGTCGGACTAGCGGGGGGAGAGACCCAGTACTTC. Protein sequence: CASSVGLAGGETQYF.

This clone has more than one count but fewer than ten. V gene TRBV19 combines with J gene TRBJ2-3; weak D call: TRBD1 (5 bases). Germline-derived CDR1 and CDR2 are LNHDA and SQIVND (reference sequence). The CDR3 sequence is 15 residues long. Between the trimmed V and J ends, which lost 3 bases and 4 bases, there was a span of 14 bases. The CDR3 bases are TGTGCCAGTAGTATCCGTCAAAGCAGGGCAGATACGCAGTATTTT. Its protein product is CASSIRQSRADTQYF.

The chain is built from TRBV7-9 and TRBJ1-1, with D maybe TRBD1 (5 bases). The CDR3 runs to 15 residues. The V end was cut by 6 bases, the J end by 0 bases, with 14 bases between. Looked up from germline, CDR1 is SEHNR and CDR2 is FQNEAQ (reference sequence). CDR3 protein: CASRRPRGMNTEAFF. The CDR3 bases are TGTGCCAGCAGACGCCCGCGGGGCATGAACACTGAAGCTTTCTTT.

The rearrangement links TRBV15 to TRBJ1-6; D remains ambiguous. Germline values: CDR1 LNHNV, CDR2 YYDKDF (reference sequence). The CDR3 is made up of 14 amino acids. V was trimmed by 0 bases and J by 8 bases, leaving 8 bases between them. The CDR3 DNA follows: TGTGCCACCAGCAGAGATTCGGGATATTCACCCCTCCACTTT. Translation gives CATSRDSGYSPLHF.

The V gene is TRBV9, the J gene TRBJ1-6, with 9 nucleotides matching TRBD1. This CDR3 comprises 15 residues. Germline V CDR1 and CDR2: SGDLS, YYNGEE. After removal of 3 bases from V and 7 bases from J, the junction contained 5 bases not matched to a gene. DNA of the CDR3: TGTGCCAGCAGCGGGCCCGGGACAGGGAATTCACCCCTCCACTTT. Its translation is CASSGPGTGNSPLHF.

The gene calls are TRBV7-2 and TRBJ2-7; 7 nucleotides match TRBD1. Losses at the gene ends were 5 bases for V and 4 bases for J; bases not matched to a gene: 11. This CDR3 has 15 residues. Germline values: CDR1 SGHTA, CDR2 FQGNSA. The CDR3 spells CASSLAAGGRYEQYF. The CDR3 DNA reads as TGTGCCAGCAGCCTGGCGGCAGGGGGTCGGTACGAGCAGTACTTC.

The genes are TRBV9 and TRBJ2-6; D possibly corresponds to TRBD1 (6 bases). The germline gives CDR1 SGDLS, CDR2 YYNGEE. Deletions cut 4 bases from V and 3 bases from J, with 23 bases between. CDR3 length: 19 amino acids. CDR3 sequence reads: CASSSTTGRVLGGANVLTF. As DNA, the CDR3 is TGTGCCAGCAGCTCCACGACAGGAAGGGTGTTAGGTGGGGCCAACGTCCTGACTTTC.

The chain couples TRBV7-3 to TRBJ2-1, with 7 bases matching TRBD2. This CDR3 has 15 residues. Unmatched junction bases numbered 8, after V lost 5 bases and J lost 4 bases. Germline CDR1 and CDR2: SGHTA and FQGTGA. CDR3 sequence (DNA): TGTGCCAGCAGCAGCGGGATCCATAAGTACAATGAGCAGTTCTTC. Translation gives CASSSGIHKYNEQFF.

The rearrangement uses TRBV7-2 and TRBJ1-5, with D possibly TRBD1 on 5 matching bases. V was cut by 5 bases and J by 8 bases, with 25 bases left in between. This CDR3 region has 17 residues. Germline V gives CDR1 SGHTA, CDR2 FQGNSA. CDR3 sequence: CASSPKGPGPGGEPQHF. DNA of the CDR3: TGTGCCAGCAGCCCCAAAGGCCCGGGACCCGGAGGGGAGCCCCAGCATTTT. Full variable domain (outside the CDR3, taken from reference TRBV7-2 and TRBJ1-5): GAGVSQSPSNKVTEKGKDVELRCDPISGHTALYWYRQSLGQGLEFLIYFQGNSAPDKSGLPSDRFSAERTGGSVSTLTIQRTQQEDSAVYLCASSPKGPGPGGEPQHFGDGTRLSIL.

The chain couples TRBV10-3 to TRBJ1-5; TRBD1 agrees at 8 bases. Germline V gene lookup returns CDR1 ENHRY and CDR2 SYGVKD. J was trimmed by 5 bases and V by 4 bases; bases with no gene match: 1. This CDR3 has 13 amino acids. CDR3 loop: CAISVDRDQPQHF. CDR3 sequence (DNA): TGTGCCATCAGTGTGGACAGGGATCAGCCCCAGCATTTT.

V usage is TRBV5-1 and J usage is TRBJ2-5; 10 bases align to TRBD2. The CDR3 runs to 15 residues. With 3 bases clipped from V and 3 bases from J, the junction kept 5 bases outside the gene matches. Germline V gene lookup returns CDR1 SGHRS and CDR2 YFSETQ. CDR3 sequence (DNA): TGCGCCAGCAGCTCGGGACTAGCGAGGGAAGAGACCCAGTACTTC. The encoded protein is CASSSGLAREETQYF.

The CDR3 loop reads CSVEGTSVSTDTQYF. DNA for the CDR3: TGCAGCGTTGAGGGGACTAGCGTAAGCACAGATACGCAGTATTTT. This chain connects TRBV29-1 to TRBJ2-3, with 10 bases matching TRBD2. Germline values: CDR1 SQVTM, CDR2 ANQGSEA. The CDR3 extends over 15 amino acids. The ends lost 3 bases at V and 0 bases at J; junction bases unmatched: 3.

The chain employs TRBV21-1 and TRBJ2-3; TRBD1 is the table's D call, not checked against the DNA. TRBV21-1 is noted as a pseudogene. The CDR3 sequence is 14 residues long. The chain's CDR3 is CASRTGVGTDTQYF. The CDR3 DNA reads as TGTGCCAGCAGGACAGGGGTGGGCACAGATACGCAGTATTTT.

V is TRBV3-1 (or the pseudogene TRBV3-2) and J is TRBJ2-7; D is perhaps TRBD1 (5 bases). The germline V gene encodes CDR1 LGHDT and CDR2 YNNKEL (reference sequence). This CDR3 is built from 16 residues. V was cut by 0 bases and J by 0 bases, with 12 bases left in between. CDR3 sequence (DNA): TGTGCCAGCAGCCAAGATATTAGGGGAAGCTCCTACGAGCAGTACTTC. Residues: CASSQDIRGSSYEQYF.

The rearrangement uses TRBV19 and TRBJ2-4; 12 nucleotides align to TRBD2. Germline CDR1 and CDR2: LNHDA and SQIVND (reference sequence). The CDR3 spans 12 residues. J was trimmed by 11 bases and V by 6 bases; bases with no gene match: 2. The CDR3 nucleotides are TGTGCCAGTAGCCTAGCGGGGGGGCTTCAGTACTTC. Protein product: CASSLAGGLQYF.

The chain recombines TRBV5-6 with TRBJ2-3, with 8 bases matching TRBD2. This CDR3 contains 14 residues. Germline V gives CDR1 SGHDT, CDR2 YYEEEE. The V gene end was trimmed by 3 bases and the J gene end by 6 bases; junction bases not matched to a gene: 6. CDR3 coding DNA: TGTGCCAGCAGCTCTCGGGAGGGCCGGGATACGCAGTATTTT. It is translated as CASSSREGRDTQYF.

The chain is built from TRBV3-1 (or the pseudogene TRBV3-2) and TRBJ2-7, with 13 bases lining up with TRBD2. The CDR3 sequence is 16 residues long. Germline values: CDR1 LGHDT, CDR2 YNNKEL (reference sequence). With V trimmed by 6 bases and J by 7 bases, 12 bases remained unmatched. The CDR3 loop reads CASSPGTSGIRGEQYF. The CDR3 bases are TGTGCCAGCAGTCCCGGGACTAGCGGGATAAGAGGGGAGCAGTACTTC.

A note on this clone: No DNA is shown, since the ends of the CDR3 on it are uncertain; the CDR3 is the one TCRdb lists. The V gene is TRBV7-9, the J gene TRBJ1-1; the D segment call TRBD1 is taken from the table without a DNA check. With termini counted, the CDR3 has 12 amino acids. Per the germline V gene, CDR1 is SEHNR and CDR2 is FQNEAQ (reference sequence). The CDR3 region is CASSLGVGQGSF.

This clone was detected only once. The V and J genes are TRBV5-1 and TRBJ1-5; D remains unclear. Trimming pared 4 bases from V and 7 bases from J, leaving 27 bases between. CDR1 SGHRS and CDR2 YFSETQ come from the germline V gene. There are 18 residues in the CDR3. This CDR3 is CASSLRGDSERILQPQHF. Here the CDR3 DNA reads TGCGCCAGCAGCCTTCGAGGCGACTCAGAGCGGATTCTACAGCCCCAGCATTTT. Looking up the rest from reference TRBV5-1 and TRBJ1-5 gives the full variable domain: KAGVTQTPRYLIKTRGQQVTLSCSPISGHRSVSWYQQTPGQGLQFLFEYFSETQRNKGNFPGRFSGRQFSNSRSEMNVSTLELGDSALYLCASSLRGDSERILQPQHFGDGTRLSIL.

V gene TRBV5-4 combines with J gene TRBJ2-7; 8 nucleotides align to TRBD2. The CDR3 loop spans 15 amino acids. CDR1 and CDR2 from the germline V gene are SGHNT and YYREEE (reference sequence). The ends lost 4 bases at V and 2 bases at J; junction bases unmatched: 8. The CDR3, as DNA: TGTGCCAGCAGCCCACCGGGGGGGGTCCCCTACGAGCAGTACTTC. It codes for CASSPPGGVPYEQYF. Variable domain in full (rest from reference TRBV5-4 and TRBJ2-7): ETGVTQSPTHLIKTRGQQVTLRCSSQSGHNTVSWYQQALGQGPQFIFQYYREEENGRGNFPPRFSGLQFPNYSSELNVNALELDDSALYLCASSPPGGVPYEQYFGPGTRLTVT.

This clone was seen a handful of times. This chain connects TRBV4-3 to TRBJ2-2; 9 bases align to TRBD2. This CDR3 contains 14 residues. The germline gives CDR1 LGHNA, CDR2 YSLEER. V gave up 4 bases and J gave up 7 bases; unmatched junction bases: 4. Here the CDR3 DNA reads TGCGCCAGCAGCCTCGGCGGGAGGGGCGGGGAGCTGTTTTTT. Translating it yields CASSLGGRGGELFF.

J is TRBJ2-5 and V is TRBV7-9; no reliable D call. V was cut by 5 bases and J by 4 bases, with 2 bases left in between. Germline CDR1 SEHNR, CDR2 FQNEAQ (reference sequence). The CDR3 totals 10 residues. The CDR3 DNA reads TGTGCCAGCAGCCTAGAGACCCAGTACTTC. Its translation is CASSLETQYF.

The genes are TRBV7-2 and TRBJ2-2; 10 positions match TRBD2. The germline V gene has CDR1 SGHTA and CDR2 FQGNSA. This CDR3 is built from 15 residues. Losses at the gene ends were 1 base for V and 6 bases for J; bases not matched to a gene: 2. CDR3 amino acids: CASSLERGGAGELFF. Here the CDR3 DNA reads TGTGCCAGCAGCTTAGAGCGGGGGGGTGCCGGGGAGCTGTTTTTT. The full variable domain, with the rest looked up from reference TRBV7-2 and TRBJ2-2, is GAGVSQSPSNKVTEKGKDVELRCDPISGHTALYWYRQSLGQGLEFLIYFQGNSAPDKSGLPSDRFSAERTGGSVSTLTIQRTQQEDSAVYLCASSLERGGAGELFFGEGSRLTVL.

CDR3 loop: CASSYDRGEVNYGYTF. The CDR3 coding sequence is TGTGCCAGCAGTTACGACAGGGGGGAAGTTAACTATGGCTACACCTTC. The chain uses TRBV6-5 and TRBJ1-2; TRBD1 agrees at 9 bases. V lost 2 bases, J lost 1 base, and 5 bases stayed unmatched. This CDR3 has 16 residues. Germline V gene sequence: CDR1 MNHEY, CDR2 SVGAGI.

The V call is TRBV4-1, the J call TRBJ1-1, with 7 bases identical to TRBD1. Germline lookup yields CDR1 MGHRA and CDR2 YSYEKL. This CDR3 is 16 amino acids long. V lost 1 base, J lost 7 bases, and 12 bases stayed unmatched. This chain's CDR3 is CASSQVRGQAFYEAFF. CDR3 nucleotides: TGCGCCAGCAGCCAAGTAAGAGGACAGGCATTCTATGAAGCTTTCTTT.